Listed below are T cell receptor beta chains from one sample, sequenced in a study of blood T cells in healthy people across ages. MiXCR, applied by TCRdb to the 5' RACE reads, yields one record per CDR3 protein. The sample contains some 1.4 million distinct CDR3 sequences, 40% to 50% of which appear only once. The sequenced material came from blood. The origin of the receptors is a woman aged 18-29 years in good health. Each CDR3 is given with its conserved first and last residue. D genes are given only for firm matches. Rows may omit the clone size; those that give it use once, few, many or a size class.

TRBV20-1	few	TRBD2	TRBJ2-7	15	TGCAGTGCTAGTGAATTAGCGGGCCAGGCCTACGAGCAGTACTTC	CSASELAGQAYEQYF
TRBV20-1	NA	TRBD1	TRBJ1-2	13	TGCAGTGCCAGGACAGGGTGGTCTGAAGGCTACACCTTC	CSARTGWSEGYTF
TRBV20-1	few	NA	TRBJ2-7	14	TGCAGTGCTTTCCGGGACGCGGAGAATTACGAGCAGTACTTC	CSAFRDAENYEQYF
TRBV29-1	NA	NA	TRBJ1-5	12	TGCAGCGTCTCCTTGGGGGATCAGCCCCAGCATTTT	CSVSLGDQPQHF
TRBV7-2	NA	NA	TRBJ2-3	16	TGTGCCAGCAGCTTGGCCCAAAGCGGGTACACAGATACGCAGTATTTT	CASSLAQSGYTDTQYF
TRBV25-1	NA	NA	TRBJ1-2	17	TGTGCCAGCAGTGAATTCTTCGACAGTAAAGATAACTATGGCTACACCTTC	CASSEFFDSKDNYGYTF
TRBV5-1	NA	TRBD1	TRBJ2-3	16	TGCGCCAGCAGCCCCATCGGACAGGGGGAGGGAGATACGCAGTATTTT	CASSPIGQGEGDTQYF
TRBV6-5	NA	NA	TRBJ1-2	13	TGTGCCAGCAGTGACTCGTTTACCGATGGCTACACCTTC	CASSDSFTDGYTF
TRBV20-1	NA	NA	TRBJ2-5	13	TGCAGTGCTAGAGAATCTGGGGAAGAGACCCAGTACTTC	CSARESGEETQYF
TRBV20-1	NA	TRBD2	TRBJ2-1	14	TGCAGTGCCTCCGGGGGGGCCTCCTACAATGAGCAGTTCTTC	CSASGGASYNEQFF
TRBV3-1	few	NA	TRBJ1-6	15	TGTGCCAGCAGCCTGGGGGCAGATTATAATTCACCCCTCCACTTT	CASSLGADYNSPLHF
TRBV13	NA	TRBD2	TRBJ2-3	17	TGTGCCAGCAGCTTTTTAACCAAGCGGGGGTCCACAGATACGCAGTATTTT	CASSFLTKRGSTDTQYF
TRBV7-9	NA	TRBD1	TRBJ1-1	15	TGTGCCAGCAGCTCCATGGGACAGGGTAAGACTGAAGCTTTCTTT	CASSSMGQGKTEAFF
TRBV9	NA	NA	TRBJ2-5	14	TGTGCCAGCAGCGTACTTGGAAGCGAAGAGACCCAGTACTTC	CASSVLGSEETQYF
TRBV3-1	many	NA	TRBJ2-3	15	TGTGCCAGCAGCCATGATGGCGGGGTCACAGATACGCAGTATTTT	CASSHDGGVTDTQYF
TRBV4-1	many	NA	TRBJ2-3	15	TGCGCCAGCAGCCACCCCTCGGGTGCGACAGATACGCAGTATTTT	CASSHPSGATDTQYF
TRBV10-3	NA	TRBD2	TRBJ2-5	17	TGTGCCATCAGTGGCCCCGGGACTAGCGGGAGCAGTGAGACCCAGTACTTC	CAISGPGTSGSSETQYF
TRBV6-5	NA	TRBD1	TRBJ2-5	15	TGTGCCAGCAGTTATCAAACAGGGGGCCAAGAGACCCAGTACTTC	CASSYQTGGQETQYF
TRBV21-1	NA	NA	TRBJ2-3	21	TGTGCCAGCACAAAGGAGATAGCGGGGGGGCGCGGATATCGCGGGCCGGATACGCAGTATTTT	CASTKEIAGGRGYRGPDTQYF
TRBV29-1	few	NA	TRBJ1-2	11	TGCAGCAGAGTGCTTAACTATGGCTACACCTTC	CSRVLNYGYTF
TRBV4-2	NA	NA	TRBJ1-2	16	TGTGCCAGCAGCCAAGTCTACGGGGACCAGCAGAATGGCTACACCTTC	CASSQVYGDQQNGYTF
TRBV20-1	few	NA	TRBJ2-1	14	TGCAGTCAGCTAGGCCTAGGTTCCCACAATGAGCAGTTCTTC	CSQLGLGSHNEQFF
TRBV10-2	NA	TRBD1	TRBJ1-1	18	TGCGCCAGCAGTGAGTCGACTCGTACAGGGGGCGGGAACACTGAAGCTTTCTTT	CASSESTRTGGGNTEAFF
TRBV5-1	NA	NA	TRBJ2-5	15	TGCGCCAGCAGCCGTAACGGGGACTCCTACAATGAGCAGTACTTC	CASSRNGDSYNEQYF
TRBV11-2	few	NA	TRBJ2-5	13	TGTGCCAGCAGAGGGACCGAGAGGGAGACCCAGTACTTC	CASRGTERETQYF
TRBV29-1	NA	TRBD1	TRBJ1-2	16	TGCAGCGTTGAGGCCCTTCGGACAGGGCCCTTGGATGGCTACACCTTC	CSVEALRTGPLDGYTF
TRBV7-2	NA	NA	TRBJ2-7	15	TGTGCCAGCAGCTCAGGGGCGGGTACGTTCTACGAGCAGTACTTC	CASSSGAGTFYEQYF
TRBV6-6	once	TRBD2	TRBJ2-7	15	TGTGCCAGCAGTTCATACGCGGGAGTCGTGAACGAGCAGTACTTC	CASSSYAGVVNEQYF
TRBV27	few	NA	TRBJ1-1	14	TGTGCCAGCAGTCCGAATCAGGGACGCGCTGAAGCTTTCTTT	CASSPNQGRAEAFF
TRBV4-1	NA	NA	TRBJ2-7	17	TGCGCCAGCAGCCGAGTTGGAGGTTGGGACACCAACTACGAGCAGTACTTC	CASSRVGGWDTNYEQYF
TRBV6-5	few	TRBD2	TRBJ2-2	17	TGTGCCAGCAGTTACTCAGCGGGGGTCGCGAACACCGGGGAGCTGTTTTTT	CASSYSAGVANTGELFF
TRBV13	many	NA	TRBJ2-1	12	TGTGCCAGCAGCTTAGTCATAAATGAGCAGTTCTTC	CASSLVINEQFF
TRBV9	once	NA	TRBJ1-6	15	TGTGCCAGCAGCGCGGGGGACGGGGGGCCGGAGCCCCTCCACTTT	CASSAGDGGPEPLHF
TRBV3-1	few	NA	TRBJ2-7	14	TGTGCCAGCAGCCACAACGGGATCTCCTACGAGCAGTACTTC	CASSHNGISYEQYF
TRBV20-1	NA	NA	TRBJ2-7	13	TGCAGTGCTTCCAACAGGCTCACCTACGAGCAGTACTTC	CSASNRLTYEQYF
TRBV5-1	NA	TRBD1	TRBJ2-3	18	TGCGCCAGCAGCCGGGACAGGGTCGATGCATTGTTGTCAGATACGCAGTATTTT	CASSRDRVDALLSDTQYF